This TCR beta chain appears in the sequencing data of a study of regulatory T cells in long-lasting Graves disease. Arm-PCR with iRepertoire HTBI primers amplified the CDR3 regions for these TCR beta libraries. TCRdb analysed the multiplex PCR reads with MiXCR anew, one entry per CDR3 protein. This sample has over 200,000 distinct CDR3 sequences, with about 17% found just once. Time point meaning: newly diagnosed GD, antithyroid drugs for less than 3 months. Making the TCR library involved RNA that had been extracted from PBMCs. The germline gives CDR1 WSHSY, CDR2 SAAADI. The CDR3 consists of 14 residues. This clonotype has a count of ten or more. A junction end diverges from the germline sequence, so it may reflect a read error.

This material consisted of peripheral blood mononuclear cells (PBMCs), taken at new diagnosis, from a patient treated with antithyroid drugs. The sequence was obtained from a female donor with Graves disease. The chain is built from TRBV10-2 and TRBJ1-1, with a tentative D call TRBD1 (5 bases). CDR3 sequence: CAISRRDLGTEAFF. In DNA form, the CDR3 reads TGCGCCATCAGTCGACGGGACCTTGGTACTGAAGCTTTCTTT.